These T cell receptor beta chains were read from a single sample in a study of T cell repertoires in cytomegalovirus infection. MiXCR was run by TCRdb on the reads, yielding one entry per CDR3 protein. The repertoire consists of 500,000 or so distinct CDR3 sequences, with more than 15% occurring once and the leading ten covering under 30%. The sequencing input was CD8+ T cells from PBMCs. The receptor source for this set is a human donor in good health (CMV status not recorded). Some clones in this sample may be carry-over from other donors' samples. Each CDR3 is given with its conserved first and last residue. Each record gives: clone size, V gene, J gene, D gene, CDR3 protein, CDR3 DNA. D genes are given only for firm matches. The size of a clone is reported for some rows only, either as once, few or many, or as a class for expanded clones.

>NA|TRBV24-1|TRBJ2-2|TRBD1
CATSGPGTGSSASTGELFF
TGTGCCACCAGTGGTCCCGGGACAGGGTCTAGCGCGTCAACCGGGGAGCTGTTTTTT
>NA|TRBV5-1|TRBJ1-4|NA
CASSPGTFEKLFF
TGCGCCAGCAGTCCCGGGACATTTGAAAAACTGTTTTTT
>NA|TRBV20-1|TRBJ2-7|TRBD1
CSARDRRTGYEQYF
TGCAGTGCTAGGGATCGGCGGACAGGCTACGAGCAGTACTTC
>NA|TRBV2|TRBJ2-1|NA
CASRAGGWTSTNNEQFF
TGTGCCAGCAGAGCAGGGGGTTGGACTAGCACGAACAATGAGCAGTTCTTC
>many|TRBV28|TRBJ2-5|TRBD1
CASRQTGTQETQYF
TGTGCCAGCAGACAGACAGGGACCCAAGAGACCCAGTACTTC
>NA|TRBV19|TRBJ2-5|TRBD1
CAPPAPGQQETQYF
TGTGCCCCGCCCGCTCCGGGACAGCAAGAGACCCAGTACTTC
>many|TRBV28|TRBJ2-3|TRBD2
CASSKLRTSGRPDTQYF
TGTGCCAGCAGTAAACTTAGGACTAGCGGGAGGCCAGATACGCAGTATTTT
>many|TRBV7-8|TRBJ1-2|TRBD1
CASSLEGARERFSYTF
TGTGCCAGCAGCTTAGAGGGGGCGCGTGAGAGGTTTAGCTACACCTTC
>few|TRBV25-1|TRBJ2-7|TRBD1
CASSRGQGIYEQYF
TGTGCCAGCAGTAGGGGACAGGGCATTTACGAGCAGTACTTC
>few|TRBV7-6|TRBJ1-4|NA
CASSLNLLEKLFF
TGTGCCAGCAGCTTGAATCTGTTGGAAAAACTGTTTTTT
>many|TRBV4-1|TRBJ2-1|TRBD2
CASSQDGGVLGDNEQFF
TGCGCCAGCAGCCAAGACGGGGGGGTACTTGGGGACAATGAGCAGTTCTTC
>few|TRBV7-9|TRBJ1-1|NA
CASSLWDSMNTEAFF
TGTGCCAGCAGCTTATGGGACTCCATGAACACTGAAGCTTTCTTT
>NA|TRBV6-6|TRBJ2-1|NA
CASSDRPNEQFF
TGTGCCAGCAGTGATCGACCGAATGAGCAGTTCTTC
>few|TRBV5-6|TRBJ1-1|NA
CASSYTGFWTEAFF
TGTGCCAGCAGCTATACAGGGTTTTGGACTGAAGCTTTCTTT
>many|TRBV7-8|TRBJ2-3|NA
CASSLGSSTDTQYF
TGTGCCAGCAGCTTAGGGTCCAGCACAGATACGCAGTATTTT
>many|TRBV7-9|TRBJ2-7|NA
CASSSSRVAYEQYF
TGTGCCAGCAGCAGTTCCAGGGTCGCCTACGAGCAGTACTTC
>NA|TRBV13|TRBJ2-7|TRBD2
CASSGSGLAGFYEQYF
TGTGCCAGCAGCGGATCGGGACTAGCGGGATTTTACGAGCAGTACTTC
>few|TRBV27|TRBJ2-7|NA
CASSFGPSTGYEQYF
TGTGCCAGCAGCTTCGGGCCCTCCACGGGCTACGAGCAGTACTTC
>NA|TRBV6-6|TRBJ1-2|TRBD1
CASSYSSRSQGQEKFGYTF
TGTGCCAGCAGTTACTCGAGCCGCAGCCAGGGACAGGAGAAGTTTGGCTACACCTTC
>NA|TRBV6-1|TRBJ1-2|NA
CASSFLRDRPSMDGYTF
TGTGCCAGCAGCTTTTTACGAGACAGGCCGTCGATGGATGGCTACACCTTC
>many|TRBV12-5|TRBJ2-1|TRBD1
CASGLASGQGSYNEQFF
TGTGCTAGTGGTTTGGCCTCGGGACAGGGTTCCTACAATGAGCAGTTCTTC
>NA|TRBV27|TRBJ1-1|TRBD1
CASSSTGGAFF
TGTGCCAGCAGTTCGACAGGGGGAGCTTTCTTT
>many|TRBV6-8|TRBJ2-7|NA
CASSYTGLDPYEQYF
TGTGCCAGCAGTTACACCGGACTGGATCCCTACGAGCAGTACTTC
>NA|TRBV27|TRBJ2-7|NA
CASSPRHGEQYF
TGTGCCAGCAGCCCTCGGCATGGCGAGCAGTACTTC
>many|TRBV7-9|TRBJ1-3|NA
CASSLKYRGNTIYF
TGTGCCAGCAGCTTGAAGTATCGTGGAAACACCATATATTTT
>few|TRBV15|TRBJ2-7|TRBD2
CATSRGGRASEQYF
TGTGCCACCAGCCGTGGCGGGAGGGCGAGCGAGCAGTACTTC
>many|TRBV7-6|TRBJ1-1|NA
CASSNRSPNTEAFF
TGTGCCAGCAGCAACAGGTCACCGAACACTGAAGCTTTCTTT
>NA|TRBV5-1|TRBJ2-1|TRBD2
CASSLTSGGSNEQFF
TGCGCCAGCAGCTTGACTAGCGGGGGGAGCAATGAGCAGTTCTTC
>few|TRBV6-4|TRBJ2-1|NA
CASSDSSFSPYNEQFF
TGTGCCAGCAGTGACTCTAGTTTTTCGCCCTACAATGAGCAGTTCTTC
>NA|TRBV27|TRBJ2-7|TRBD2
CASLAGNGEQYF
TGTGCCAGCTTAGCGGGAAACGGCGAGCAGTACTTC
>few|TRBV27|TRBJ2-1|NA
CASISGGTYNEQFF
TGTGCCAGCATATCGGGCGGCACATACAATGAGCAGTTCTTC
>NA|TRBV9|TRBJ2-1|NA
CASSAQKYEQFF
TGTGCCAGCAGCGCCCAGAAGTATGAGCAGTTCTTC
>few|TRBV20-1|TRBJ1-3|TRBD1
CSASKGAIGNTIYF
TGCAGTGCTAGTAAGGGGGCAATTGGAAACACCATATATTTT
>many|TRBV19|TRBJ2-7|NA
CASSIDPAEEQYF
TGTGCCAGTAGTATAGATCCAGCCGAGGAGCAGTACTTC
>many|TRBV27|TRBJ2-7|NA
CATGGTLAGAFYEQYF
TGTGCCACCGGGGGGACTCTAGCAGGGGCCTTTTACGAGCAGTACTTC
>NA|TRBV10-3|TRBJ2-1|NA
CAISVPPSGSSYNEQIF
TGTGCCATCAGTGTGCCCCCCTCCGGGTCCTCCTACAATGAGCAGATCTTC
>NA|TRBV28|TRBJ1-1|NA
CASSPRSGQFGAFF
TGTGCCAGCAGTCCCCGCTCGGGCCAGTTTGGAGCTTTCTTT
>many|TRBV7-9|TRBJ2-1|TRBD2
CASSLGLAGDNEQFF
TGTGCCAGCAGTTTAGGCCTAGCGGGGGACAATGAGCAGTTCTTC
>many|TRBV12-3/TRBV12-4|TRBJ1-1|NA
CASSFKGRNTEAFF
TGTGCCAGCAGTTTTAAGGGGCGGAACACTGAAGCTTTCTTT
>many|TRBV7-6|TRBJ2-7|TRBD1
CASSSGQGGSSEQYF
TGTGCCAGCAGCTCCGGACAGGGTGGGTCGTCCGAGCAGTACTTC
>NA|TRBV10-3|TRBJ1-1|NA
CAISEREIRTEAFF
TGTGCCATCAGTGAAAGGGAAATAAGGACTGAAGCTTTCTTT
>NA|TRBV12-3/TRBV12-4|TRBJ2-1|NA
CASSAGLPSYNEQFF
TGTGCCAGCAGCGCGGGACTCCCGTCCTACAATGAGCAGTTCTTC
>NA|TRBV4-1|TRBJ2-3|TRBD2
CASSQPLAGVTDTQYF
TGCGCCAGCAGCCAACCCCTAGCGGGGGTCACAGATACGCAGTATTTT
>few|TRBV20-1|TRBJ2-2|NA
CSARGSSGDTGELFF
TGCAGTGCTAGAGGTAGTAGCGGAGACACCGGGGAGCTGTTTTTT